The clone carrying this T cell receptor (beta chain) occurred once. V lost 0 bases, J lost 5 bases, and 4 bases stayed unmatched. This CDR3 spans 16 amino acids. Germline CDR1 reads SNHLY; CDR2 reads FYNNEI. Sequencing was performed with immunoSEQ multiplex PCR; in TCRdb, only in-frame clones are kept and a portion is missing. The data hold tens of thousands of clones, with about 86% observed a single time. The data belong to a study of blood T cell repertoires in COVID-19. Study-wide background: From T cells, B-cell-depleted T cells, or PBMCs came the material, which was cDNA or gDNA.

The chain links TRBV2 to TRBJ2-1; 10 bases are shared with TRBD2. The TCR originated in a man aged 55 to 70 with acute or convalescent COVID-19. Sequenced input: peripheral blood. The CDR3 is CASSEAGLARNNEQFF. The CDR3, as DNA: TGTGCCAGCAGTGAAGCGGGACTAGCGCGTAACAATGAGCAGTTCTTC.